The rows below give T cell receptor beta chains drawn from one sample of a study of T cells in Graves' hyperthyroidism and ophthalmopathy. Using its own MiXCR run on the multiplex PCR reads, TCRdb lists one record per CDR3 protein. Altogether under 300,000 distinct CDR3 sequences are present, less than 15% being singletons, with the ten largest covering about an eighth. The sample was blood. The receptors shown here come from a woman in her 40s with Graves' hyperthyroidism that later progressed to Graves' ophthalmopathy. The CDR3 runs from the conserved cysteine through the conserved F or W. D genes are given only for firm matches. Clone sizes are given selectively: once, few, many, or a class where the clone is expanded.

V	D	J	size	DNA	CDR3
TRBV15	TRBD1	TRBJ1-4	many	TGTGCCACCAGCAGACCTAAGGACAGGGCTCCAACTAATGAAAAACTGTTTTTT	CATSRPKDRAPTNEKLFF
TRBV14	NA	TRBJ2-3	many	TGTGCCAGCAGCCCTCAGGGTAGGGGGAGCGCAGATACGCAGTATTTT	CASSPQGRGSADTQYF
TRBV7-9	NA	TRBJ1-1	many	TGTGCCAGCAGCTTAGGGTCGGGGGCTCACACTGAAGCTTTCTTT	CASSLGSGAHTEAFF
TRBV4-1	TRBD2	TRBJ2-3	NA	TGCGCCAGCAGCTTTAGGACTAGCGGGAGAGAAACGCAGTATTTT	CASSFRTSGRETQYF
TRBV12-5	NA	TRBJ2-1	once	TGTGCTAGTGGTCCTCGGACATCCCTGATCGATGAGCAGTTCTTC	CASGPRTSLIDEQFF
TRBV18	NA	TRBJ1-2	many	TGTGCCAGCTCACGAGAGCAAGACTATGGCTACACCTTC	CASSREQDYGYTF
TRBV28	NA	TRBJ2-3	many	TGTGCCAGCAGTTTAGGAGGGCGGCCAGATACGCAGTATTTT	CASSLGGRPDTQYF
TRBV11-1	NA	TRBJ1-2	many	TGTGCCAGCAGCTTATTTTCGGGCTATGGCTACACCTTC	CASSLFSGYGYTF
TRBV7-2	TRBD2	TRBJ2-5	many	TGTGCCAGCAGCTTAGCTATAGCGGGGAGGGGGACCCAGTACTTC	CASSLAIAGRGTQYF
TRBV9	NA	TRBJ2-2	many	TGTGCCAGCAGCGCACTGGACAGAGGGTCGGGGGAGCTGTTTTTT	CASSALDRGSGELFF
TRBV7-6	NA	TRBJ1-4	many	TGTGCCAGCAGCTTAGTTATTAATGAAAAACTGTTTTTT	CASSLVINEKLFF
TRBV3-1	NA	TRBJ2-4	few	TGTGCCAGCAGCCAAGATAGTCGGCTAGCCCCAGACAAAAACATTCAGTACTTC	CASSQDSRLAPDKNIQYF
TRBV3-1	NA	TRBJ2-5	NA	TGTGCCAGCAGCCTCGGGACATGGGGGACCCAGTACTTC	CASSLGTWGTQYF
TRBV20-1	NA	TRBJ1-1	many	TGCAGTGCTAGAGGATCAAGCGGAGCCGAAAGCCTTGAAGCTTTCTTT	CSARGSSGAESLEAFF
TRBV28	TRBD2	TRBJ2-5	NA	TGTGCCAGCAGCCAAGCCGCTAGCGGGAGAGGCGAGACCCAGTACTTC	CASSQAASGRGETQYF
TRBV6-5	NA	TRBJ2-3	many	TGTGCCAGCAGTTACAACAGGAAGACAGATACGCAGTATTTT	CASSYNRKTDTQYF
TRBV28	TRBD2	TRBJ2-2	NA	TGTGCCAGCAGGCCCAGGACTAGCGGGAGTTCCGGGGAGCTGTTTTTT	CASRPRTSGSSGELFF
TRBV27	NA	TRBJ1-1	many	TGTGCCAGCAGTTTAGCGTATGAGGCAGGCGAGGCTTTCTTT	CASSLAYEAGEAFF